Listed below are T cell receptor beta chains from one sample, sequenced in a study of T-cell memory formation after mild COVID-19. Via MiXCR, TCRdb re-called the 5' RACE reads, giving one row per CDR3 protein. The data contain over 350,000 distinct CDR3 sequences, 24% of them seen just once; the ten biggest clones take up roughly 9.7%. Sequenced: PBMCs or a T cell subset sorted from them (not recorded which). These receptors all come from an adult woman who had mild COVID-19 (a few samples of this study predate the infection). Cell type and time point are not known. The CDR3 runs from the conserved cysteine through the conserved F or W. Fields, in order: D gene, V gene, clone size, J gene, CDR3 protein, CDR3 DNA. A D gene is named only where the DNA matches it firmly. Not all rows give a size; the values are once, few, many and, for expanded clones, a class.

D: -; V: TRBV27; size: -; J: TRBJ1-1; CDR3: CASSLKAGTEAFF; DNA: TGTGCCAGCAGTTTAAAGGCGGGCACTGAAGCTTTCTTT
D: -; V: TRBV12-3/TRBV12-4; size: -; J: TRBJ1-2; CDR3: CASQHDLYGYTF; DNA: TGTGCCAGCCAGCACGACTTGTATGGCTACACCTTC
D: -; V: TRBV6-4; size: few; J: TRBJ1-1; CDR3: CAIPRGFRTEAFF; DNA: TGTGCCATCCCCAGGGGTTTTCGGACTGAAGCTTTCTTT
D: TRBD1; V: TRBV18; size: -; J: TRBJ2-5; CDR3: CASSPKQGKETQYF; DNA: TGTGCCAGCTCGCCGAAACAGGGGAAAGAGACCCAGTACTTC
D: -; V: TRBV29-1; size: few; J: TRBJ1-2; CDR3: CSVVLRQAYGYTF; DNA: TGCAGCGTTGTATTGCGACAGGCCTATGGCTACACCTTC
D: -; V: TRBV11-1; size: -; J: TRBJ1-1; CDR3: CASSPNWYNSMNTEAFF; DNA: TGTGCCAGCAGTCCAAACTGGTATAACAGCATGAACACTGAAGCTTTCTTT
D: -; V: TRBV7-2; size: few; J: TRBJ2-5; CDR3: CASSLDRPFGTQYF; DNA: TGTGCCAGCAGCCTCGACAGGCCGTTTGGGACCCAGTACTTC
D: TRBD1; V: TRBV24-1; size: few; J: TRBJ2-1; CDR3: CATSGDRGYNEQFF; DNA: TGTGCCACCTCGGGGGACAGGGGCTACAATGAGCAGTTCTTC
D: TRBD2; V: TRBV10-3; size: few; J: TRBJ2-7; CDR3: CAISGGIGGRASYEQYF; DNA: TGTGCCATCAGTGGGGGGATTGGCGGGAGGGCCTCCTACGAGCAGTACTTC
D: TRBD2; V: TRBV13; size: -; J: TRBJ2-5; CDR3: CASSPSGGKETQYF; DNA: TGTGCCAGCAGCCCTAGCGGGGGGAAAGAGACCCAGTACTTC
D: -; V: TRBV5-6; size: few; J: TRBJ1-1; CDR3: CASSPWFSSHTEAFF; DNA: TGTGCCAGCAGCCCCTGGTTTAGCAGTCACACTGAAGCTTTCTTT
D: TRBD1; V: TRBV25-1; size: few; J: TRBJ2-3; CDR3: CASNRLDRDSDTQYF; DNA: TGTGCCAGCAATAGGTTGGACAGGGATTCAGATACGCAGTATTTT
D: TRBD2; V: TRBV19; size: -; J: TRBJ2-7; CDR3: CASSILRLAGGIDEQYF; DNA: TGTGCCAGTAGTATCCTCCGACTAGCGGGGGGGATAGACGAGCAGTACTTC
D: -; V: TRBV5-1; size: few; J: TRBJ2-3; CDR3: CASSLAAGTLSTDTQYF; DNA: TGCGCCAGCAGCTTAGCGGCAGGGACCCTTAGCACAGATACGCAGTATTTT
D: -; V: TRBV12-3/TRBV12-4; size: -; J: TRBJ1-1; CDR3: CASSPLGRGTEAFF; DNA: TGTGCCAGCAGTCCGCTCGGGCGGGGCACTGAAGCTTTCTTT
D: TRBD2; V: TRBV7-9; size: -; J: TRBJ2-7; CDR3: CASLAGASSYEQYF; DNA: TGTGCCAGTCTAGCGGGGGCCTCCTCCTACGAGCAGTACTTC
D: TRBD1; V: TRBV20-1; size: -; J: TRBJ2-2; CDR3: CSARDRGVAGELFF; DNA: TGCAGTGCCCGGGACAGGGGTGTGGCCGGGGAGCTGTTTTTT
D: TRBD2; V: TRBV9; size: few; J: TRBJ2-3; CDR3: CASSVAASGGTDTQYF; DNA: TGTGCCAGCAGCGTAGCTGCTAGCGGGGGGACAGATACGCAGTATTTT
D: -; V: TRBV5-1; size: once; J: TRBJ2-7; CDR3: CASSLLPRDPYEQYF; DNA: TGCGCCAGCAGCCTCCTCCCAAGGGACCCCTACGAGCAGTACTTC
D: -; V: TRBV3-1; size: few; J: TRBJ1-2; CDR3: CASSQERDRYGYTF; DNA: TGTGCCAGCAGCCAAGAACGGGACCGCTATGGCTACACCTTC
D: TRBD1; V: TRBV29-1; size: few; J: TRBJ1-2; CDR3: CSVEGSGTDYGYTF; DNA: TGCAGCGTTGAAGGGAGTGGGACAGACTATGGCTACACCTTC
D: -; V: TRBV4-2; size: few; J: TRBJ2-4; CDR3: CASSQAGRTLKNIQYF; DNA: TGTGCCAGCAGCCAAGCGGGACGGACGCTGAAAAACATTCAGTACTTC
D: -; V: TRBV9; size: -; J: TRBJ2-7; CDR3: CASSAELSSYEQYF; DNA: TGTGCCAGCAGCGCTGAGCTCAGCTCCTACGAGCAGTACTTC
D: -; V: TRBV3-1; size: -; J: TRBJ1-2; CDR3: CASRDYAGAGGYTF; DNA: TGTGCCAGCAGGGATTACGCAGGGGCCGGCGGCTACACCTTC
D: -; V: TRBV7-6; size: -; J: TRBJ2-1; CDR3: CASSLVLASSLLNEQFF; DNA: TGTGCCAGCAGCTTAGTGCTAGCGAGTTCCCTTTTAAATGAGCAGTTCTTC
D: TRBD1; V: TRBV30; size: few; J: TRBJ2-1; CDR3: CAWSRELRGEQFF; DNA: TGTGCCTGGAGCCGAGAACTCAGGGGGGAGCAGTTCTTC
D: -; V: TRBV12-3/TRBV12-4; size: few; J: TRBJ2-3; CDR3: CASSLFSGADTQYF; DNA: TGTGCCAGCAGTCTGTTCTCGGGAGCAGATACGCAGTATTTT
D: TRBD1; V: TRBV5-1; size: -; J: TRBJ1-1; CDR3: CASSLDFRDRDTEAFF; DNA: TGCGCCAGCAGCTTGGATTTCCGGGACAGGGACACTGAAGCTTTCTTT
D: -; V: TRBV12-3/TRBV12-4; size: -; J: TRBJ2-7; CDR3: CASSLVGEQYF; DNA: TGTGCCAGCAGTTTAGTTGGAGAGCAGTACTTC
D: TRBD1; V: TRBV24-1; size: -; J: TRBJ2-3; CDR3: CATSDFGGQGNADTQYF; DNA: TGTGCCACCAGTGATTTTGGGGGACAGGGGAACGCAGATACGCAGTATTTT
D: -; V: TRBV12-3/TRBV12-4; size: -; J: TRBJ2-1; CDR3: CASYRVLSEQFF; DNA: TGTGCCAGCTACAGGGTACTGAGTGAGCAGTTCTTC
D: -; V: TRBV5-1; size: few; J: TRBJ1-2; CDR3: CASSLPPTGPPHGYTF; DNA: TGCGCCAGCAGCTTGCCCCCGACAGGACCCCCCCATGGCTACACCTTC
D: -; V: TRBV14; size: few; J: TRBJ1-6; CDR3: CASSQENTGRPDNSPLHF; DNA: TGTGCCAGCAGCCAAGAGAACACAGGGAGGCCCGATAATTCACCCCTCCACTTT
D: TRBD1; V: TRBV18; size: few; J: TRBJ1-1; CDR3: CASSSPGGYTEAFF; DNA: TGTGCCAGCTCATCTCCAGGGGGCTATACTGAAGCTTTCTTT
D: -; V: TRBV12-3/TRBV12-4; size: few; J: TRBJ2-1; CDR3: CASGNREANEQFF; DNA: TGTGCCAGCGGGAACAGGGAGGCGAATGAGCAGTTCTTC
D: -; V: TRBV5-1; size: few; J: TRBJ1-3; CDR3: CASSPDASSGNTIYF; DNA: TGCGCCAGCAGCCCCGACGCAAGCTCTGGAAACACCATATATTTT
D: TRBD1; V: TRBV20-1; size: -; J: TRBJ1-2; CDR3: CSARDLVTGPSNYGYTF; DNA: TGCAGTGCTAGAGATTTGGTGACAGGGCCATCTAACTATGGCTACACCTTC
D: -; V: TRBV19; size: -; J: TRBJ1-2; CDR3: CASTWTGGYTF; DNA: TGTGCCAGTACTTGGACCGGGGGCTACACCTTC
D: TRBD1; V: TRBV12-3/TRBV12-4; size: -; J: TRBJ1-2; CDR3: CASKTTGANVYGYTF; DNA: TGTGCCAGCAAAACGACAGGGGCGAACGTCTATGGCTACACCTTC
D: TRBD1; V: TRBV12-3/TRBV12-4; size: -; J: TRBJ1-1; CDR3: CASSFRQGAGAFF; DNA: TGTGCCAGCAGTTTTCGGCAGGGGGCGGGAGCTTTCTTT
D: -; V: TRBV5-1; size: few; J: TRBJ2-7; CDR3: CASSFTGLSYEQYF; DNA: TGCGCCAGCAGCTTTACAGGGCTCTCCTACGAGCAGTACTTC
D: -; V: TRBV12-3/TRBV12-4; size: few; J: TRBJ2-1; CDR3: CASSFGRGDEQFF; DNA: TGTGCCAGCAGTTTTGGCAGGGGAGATGAGCAGTTCTTC
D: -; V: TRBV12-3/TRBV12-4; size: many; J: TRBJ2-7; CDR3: CASSSTGCEQYF; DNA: TGTGCCAGCAGTTCAACAGGGTGCGAGCAGTACTTC
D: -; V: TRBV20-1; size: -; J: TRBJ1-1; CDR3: CSARRQIMNTEAFF; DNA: TGCAGTGCTCGAAGACAGATTATGAACACTGAAGCTTTCTTT
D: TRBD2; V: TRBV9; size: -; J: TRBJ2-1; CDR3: CASSVGTSGANEQFF; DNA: TGTGCCAGCAGCGTGGGGACTAGCGGAGCCAATGAGCAGTTCTTC
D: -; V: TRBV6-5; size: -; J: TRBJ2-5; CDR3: CASCPGGQQETQYF; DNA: TGTGCCAGTTGTCCCGGGGGGCAGCAAGAGACCCAGTACTTC
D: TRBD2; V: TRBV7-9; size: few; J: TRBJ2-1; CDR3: CASSLGGFGGAFNEQFF; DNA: TGTGCCAGCAGCTTGGGCGGCTTCGGGGGGGCATTCAATGAGCAGTTCTTC
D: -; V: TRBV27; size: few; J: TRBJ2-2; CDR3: CASSFFQGGTGELFF; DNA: TGTGCCAGCAGTTTTTTCCAGGGAGGCACCGGGGAGCTGTTTTTT